This TCR beta chain derives from a study of cytomegalovirus exposure and HLA in healthy donors. Regarding this clone: Its target is unknown.

Losses at the gene ends were 7 bases for V and 2 bases for J; bases not matched to a gene: 10. Germline lookup yields CDR1 SGHVS and CDR2 FNYEAQ. This CDR3 has 17 residues. Primers included in the PCR were 60 Vbeta and 13 Jbeta primers. Generated by immunoSEQ multiplex PCR, the TCRdb table keeps only in-frame clones and is missing some. The sample records 30,000 to 40,000 clones, 44% being singletons. Study-wide findings and caveats: Follow-up analysis later connected one missense variant in DCLRE1C with trimming of TCR beta V- and J-genes.

The receptor was isolated from a woman in her 50s in good health and CMV-seronegative. Sequencing was done on a sample of PBMCs. The rearrangement links TRBV7-6 to TRBJ2-3; TRBD2 aligns across 12 bases. The DNA of the CDR3 is TGTGCCAGCAAGAGCACTAGCGGGGGGCAAACCACAGATACGCAGTATTTT. As protein: CASKSTSGGQTTDTQYF.